This T cell receptor (beta chain) originates from a study of vaccination and CD4 T cells after COVID-19. Scientists ran DNA taken from cultured CD4+ T cells through the Oncomine TCR Beta short-read assay for sequencing. TCRdb reprocessed the PCR reads with MiXCR, giving one entry per CDR3 protein. This table holds a few thousand distinct CDR3 sequences, over 60% found once. CDR1 is LNHNV and CDR2 is YYDKDF in the germline V gene (reference sequence). V shed 4 bases and J shed 0 bases, with 21 bases lying between them. The CDR3 extends over 18 amino acids. As regards this clonotype: Its specificity is unknown.

Treatment meaning: roughly nine-day PBMC culture with coronavirus spike peptide pools or control peptides (ViraFEST assay). This sequence was found in a human donor who had recovered from COVID-19. Sequenced sample: CD4+ T cells from blood, cultured in vitro. The chain uses TRBV15 and TRBJ1-2; a possible D gene is TRBD1 (6 bases). CDR3 coding DNA: TGTGCCACCAGCAAGACCGGGACACACAACCCCACTAACTATGGCTACACCTTC. As protein: CATSKTGTHNPTNYGYTF.